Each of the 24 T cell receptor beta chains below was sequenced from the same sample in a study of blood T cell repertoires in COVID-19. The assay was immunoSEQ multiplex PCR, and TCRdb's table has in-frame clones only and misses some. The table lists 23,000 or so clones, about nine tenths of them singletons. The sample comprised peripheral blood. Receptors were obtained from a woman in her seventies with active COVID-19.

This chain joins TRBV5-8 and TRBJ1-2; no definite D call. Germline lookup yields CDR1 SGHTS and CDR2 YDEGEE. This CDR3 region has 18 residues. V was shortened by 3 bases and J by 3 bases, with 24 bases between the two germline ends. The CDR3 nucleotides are TGTGCCAGCAGCTCCAGTCGAGGGTTTTCACCCCGACACTATGGCTACACCTTC. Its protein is CASSSSRGFSPRHYGYTF.

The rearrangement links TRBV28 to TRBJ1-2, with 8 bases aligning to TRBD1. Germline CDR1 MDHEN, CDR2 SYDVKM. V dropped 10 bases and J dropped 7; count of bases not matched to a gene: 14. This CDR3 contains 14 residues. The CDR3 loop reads CATIESRTGLGYTF. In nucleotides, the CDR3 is TGTGCCACCATTGAATCCCGGACAGGGCTTGGCTACACCTTC.

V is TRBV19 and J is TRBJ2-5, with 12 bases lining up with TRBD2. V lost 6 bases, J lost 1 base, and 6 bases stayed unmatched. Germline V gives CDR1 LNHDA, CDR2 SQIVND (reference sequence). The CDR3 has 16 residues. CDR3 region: CASRKLAGGFQETQYF. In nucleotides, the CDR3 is TGTGCCAGTAGGAAACTAGCGGGAGGTTTCCAAGAGACCCAGTACTTC. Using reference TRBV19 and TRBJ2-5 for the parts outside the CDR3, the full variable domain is DGGITQSPKYLFRKEGQNVTLSCEQNLNHDAMYWYRQDPGQGLRLIYYSQIVNDFQKGDIAEGYSVSREKKESFPLTVTSAQKNPTAFYLCASRKLAGGFQETQYFGPGTRLLVL.

The CDR3 nucleotides are TGTGCCAGTAGTACGGTCTCTGGAAACACCATATATTTT. Residues: CASSTVSGNTIYF. The genes are TRBV19 and TRBJ1-3; D ambiguous. The CDR3 runs to 13 residues. Germline-derived CDR1 and CDR2 are LNHDA and SQIVND (reference sequence). V lost 4 bases to trimming and J lost 0 bases, with 4 bases between them.

CDR3 amino acids: CASSPADEKLFF. As DNA, the CDR3 is TGTGCCAGCTCACCAGCGGATGAAAAACTGTTTTTT. V gene TRBV18 combines with J gene TRBJ1-4; no definite D call. V shed 2 bases and J shed 6 bases, with 4 bases lying between them. The CDR3 has 12 amino acids. Germline values: CDR1 KGHSH, CDR2 LQKENI.

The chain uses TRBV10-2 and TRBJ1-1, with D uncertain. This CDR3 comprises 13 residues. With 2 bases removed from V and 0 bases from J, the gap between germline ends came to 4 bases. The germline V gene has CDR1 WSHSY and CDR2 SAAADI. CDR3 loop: CASSELVNTEAFF. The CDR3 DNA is TGCGCCAGCAGTGAGCTTGTGAACACTGAAGCTTTCTTT.

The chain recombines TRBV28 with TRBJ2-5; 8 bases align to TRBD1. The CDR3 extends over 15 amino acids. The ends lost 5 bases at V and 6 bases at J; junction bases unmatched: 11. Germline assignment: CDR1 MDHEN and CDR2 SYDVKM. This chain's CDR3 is CASSPLTGGGKTQYF. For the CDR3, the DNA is TGTGCCAGCAGTCCTCTAACAGGGGGAGGAAAGACCCAGTACTTC.

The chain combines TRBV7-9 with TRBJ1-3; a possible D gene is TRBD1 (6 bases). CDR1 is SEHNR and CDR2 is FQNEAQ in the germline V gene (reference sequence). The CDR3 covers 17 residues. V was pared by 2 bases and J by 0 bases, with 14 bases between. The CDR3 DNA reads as TGTGCCAGCAGCTTATTAGGACAGAGGAGCTCTGGAAACACCATATATTTT. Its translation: CASSLLGQRSSGNTIYF.

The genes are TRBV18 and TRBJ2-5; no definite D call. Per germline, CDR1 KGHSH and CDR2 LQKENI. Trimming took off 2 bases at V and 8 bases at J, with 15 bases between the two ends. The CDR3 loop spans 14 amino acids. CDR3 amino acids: CASSPMMEFNTQYF. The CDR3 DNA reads TGTGCCAGCTCACCAATGATGGAGTTTAATACCCAGTACTTC.

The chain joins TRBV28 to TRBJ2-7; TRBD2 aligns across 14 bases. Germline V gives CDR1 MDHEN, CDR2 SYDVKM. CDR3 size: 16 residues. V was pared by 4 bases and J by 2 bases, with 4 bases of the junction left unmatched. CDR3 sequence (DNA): TGTGCCAGCAGTTGGACTAGCGGGAGGAGTGCCTACGAGCAGTACTTC. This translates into CASSWTSGRSAYEQYF.

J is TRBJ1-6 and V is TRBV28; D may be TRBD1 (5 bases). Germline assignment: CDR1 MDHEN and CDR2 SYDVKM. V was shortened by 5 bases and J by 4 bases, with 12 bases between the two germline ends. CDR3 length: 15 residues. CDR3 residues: CASSGGELYNSPLHF. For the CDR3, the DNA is TGTGCCAGCAGTGGGGGGGAACTATATAATTCACCCCTCCACTTT.

The CDR3 sequence: CASTTGTYEQYF. CDR3 in DNA: TGTGCCAGCACAACAGGTACCTACGAGCAGTACTTC. This chain connects TRBV7-9 to TRBJ2-7; D perhaps matches TRBD1 (5 bases). The CDR3 covers 12 residues. Trimming took 7 bases from V and 2 from J, leaving 9 bases between them. The germline V gene encodes CDR1 SEHNR and CDR2 FQNEAQ (reference sequence).

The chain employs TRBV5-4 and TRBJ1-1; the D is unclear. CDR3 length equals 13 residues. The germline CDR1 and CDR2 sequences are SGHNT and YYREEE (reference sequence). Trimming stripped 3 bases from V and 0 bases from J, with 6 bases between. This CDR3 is CASSSRLNTEAFF. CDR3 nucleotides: TGTGCCAGCAGCTCTAGACTGAACACTGAAGCTTTCTTT.

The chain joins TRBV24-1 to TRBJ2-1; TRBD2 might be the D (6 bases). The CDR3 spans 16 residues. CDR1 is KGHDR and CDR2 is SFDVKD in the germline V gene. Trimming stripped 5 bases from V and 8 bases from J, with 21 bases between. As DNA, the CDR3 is TGTGCCACCAGTGCAAAGGAGGGAGCAGGAGACGATGAGCAGTTCTTC. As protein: CATSAKEGAGDDEQFF.

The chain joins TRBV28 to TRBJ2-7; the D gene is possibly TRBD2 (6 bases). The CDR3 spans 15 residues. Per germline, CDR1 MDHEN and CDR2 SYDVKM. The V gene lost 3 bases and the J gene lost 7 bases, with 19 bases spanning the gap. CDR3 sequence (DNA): TGTGCCAGCAGTTTGGTAGGCGGGACCTGGTGGGAGCAGTACTTC. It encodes CASSLVGGTWWEQYF.

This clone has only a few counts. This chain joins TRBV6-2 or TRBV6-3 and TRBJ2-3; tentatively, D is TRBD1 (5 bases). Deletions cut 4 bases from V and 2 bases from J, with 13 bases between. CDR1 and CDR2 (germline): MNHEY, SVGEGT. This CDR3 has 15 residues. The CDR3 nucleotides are TGTGCCAGCAGTTCACAGGATTACGACACAGATACGCAGTATTTT. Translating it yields CASSSQDYDTDTQYF.

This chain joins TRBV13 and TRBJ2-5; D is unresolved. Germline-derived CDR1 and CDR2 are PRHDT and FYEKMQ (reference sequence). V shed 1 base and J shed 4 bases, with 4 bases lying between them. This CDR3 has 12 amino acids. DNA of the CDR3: TGTGCCAGCAGCTTAGACGGAGAGACCCAGTACTTC. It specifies CASSLDGETQYF.

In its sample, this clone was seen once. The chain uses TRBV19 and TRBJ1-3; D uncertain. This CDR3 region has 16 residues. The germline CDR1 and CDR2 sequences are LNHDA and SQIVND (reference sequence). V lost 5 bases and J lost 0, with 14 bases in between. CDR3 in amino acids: CASSPPMGSSGNTIYF. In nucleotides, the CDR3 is TGTGCCAGTAGTCCCCCCATGGGGAGCTCTGGAAACACCATATATTTT.

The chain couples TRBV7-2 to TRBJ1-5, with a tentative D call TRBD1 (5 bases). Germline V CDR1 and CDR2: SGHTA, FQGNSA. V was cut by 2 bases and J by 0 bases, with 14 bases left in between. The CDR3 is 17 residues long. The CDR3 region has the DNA TGTGCCAGCAGCTTAATCAGCTTCGGGGGTAGCAATCAGCCCCAGCATTTT. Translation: CASSLISFGGSNQPQHF.

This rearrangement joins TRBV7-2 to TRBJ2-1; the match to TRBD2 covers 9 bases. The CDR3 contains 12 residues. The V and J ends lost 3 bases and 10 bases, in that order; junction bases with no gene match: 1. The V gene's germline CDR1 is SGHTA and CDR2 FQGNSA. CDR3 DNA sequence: TGTGCCAGCAGCTTGCTAGCGGGAGAGCAGTTCTTC. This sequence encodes CASSLLAGEQFF.

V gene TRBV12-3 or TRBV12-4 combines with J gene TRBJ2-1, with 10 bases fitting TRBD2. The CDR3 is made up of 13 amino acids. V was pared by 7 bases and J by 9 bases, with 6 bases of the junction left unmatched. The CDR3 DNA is TGTGCCAGCACTCGGACTAGCGGTGGTGAGCAGTTCTTC. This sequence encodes CASTRTSGGEQFF.

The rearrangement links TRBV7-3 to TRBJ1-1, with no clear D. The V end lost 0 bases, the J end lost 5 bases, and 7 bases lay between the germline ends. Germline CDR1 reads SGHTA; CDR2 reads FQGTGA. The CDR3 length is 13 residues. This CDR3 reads CASSLTSATEAFF. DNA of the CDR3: TGTGCCAGCAGCTTAACATCCGCGACTGAAGCTTTCTTT.

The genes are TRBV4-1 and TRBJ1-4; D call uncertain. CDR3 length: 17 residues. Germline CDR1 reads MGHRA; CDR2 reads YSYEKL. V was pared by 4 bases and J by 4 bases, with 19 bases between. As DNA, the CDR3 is TGCGCCAGCAGCCTCTACGATACCCCCGTTCTTAATGAAAAACTGTTTTTT. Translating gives CASSLYDTPVLNEKLFF.

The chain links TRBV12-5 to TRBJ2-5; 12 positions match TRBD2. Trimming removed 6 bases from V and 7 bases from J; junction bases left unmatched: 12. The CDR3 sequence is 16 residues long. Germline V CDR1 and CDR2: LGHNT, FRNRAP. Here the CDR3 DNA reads TGTGCTAGTGGCCCAGGACTAGCGGGGACCGAGGGGACCCAGTACTTC. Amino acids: CASGPGLAGTEGTQYF. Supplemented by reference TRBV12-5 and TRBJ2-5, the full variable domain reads DARVTQTPRHKVTEMGQEVTMRCQPILGHNTVFWYRQTMMQGLELLAYFRNRAPLDDSGMPKDRFSAEMPDATLATLKIQPSEPRDSAVYFCASGPGLAGTEGTQYFGPGTRLLVL.